Sequencing of this T cell receptor (beta chain) was carried out in a study of T cell responses to AZD1222 COVID-19 vaccine. Study details: Second doses that came at about 4 or about 12 weeks were put together. Study-wide points: Seropositive status at baseline applied to only 5 or 6 AZD1222 recipients. Clonal diversity was possibly underestimated; the donors were predominantly white British and more often female. Researchers report vaccine-associated CD4 TCRs spanning spike, with dominance at 160-218 and 743-854.

This clone was recorded a few times. The antigen is not known. The CDR3 runs 14 residues. The germline V gene encodes CDR1 SGHTA and CDR2 FQGNSA. Trimming removed 3 bases from V and 3 bases from J, with 12 bases in between. The method was immunoSEQ multiplex PCR; TCRdb's version includes in-frame clones alone and lacks a portion of them. The sample has over 100,000 clones; about 80% are singletons. This specimen was peripheral blood, taken on day 0 of AZD1222 vaccination. This receptor was obtained from an adult in good health. The rearrangement links TRBV7-2 to TRBJ2-7; D is undetermined. The CDR3 nucleotides read TGTGCCAGCAGCTTCGTTGCGGATCGCTACGAGCAGTACTTC. Translated, it gives CASSFVADRYEQYF.